This T cell receptor beta chain was profiled in a study of T-cell memory formation after mild COVID-19. About the study: Clusters were largely donor specific.

This clonotype was seen only a few times. TCRdb processed the 5' RACE reads anew with MiXCR; each CDR3 protein has one entry. The table shows 250,000 to 300,000 distinct CDR3 sequences, with roughly 15% occurring only once. J lost 5 bases, V lost 4 bases, and 10 bases had no gene match. The CDR3 consists of 16 residues. CDR1 is LGHNA, CDR2 YSLEER, per germline. Sequenced material: PBMCs or a T cell subset sorted from them (not recorded which). The TCR originated in a man between 18 and 29 years old who had mild COVID-19 (a few samples of this study predate the infection). Cell type and time point are not known. This sequence joins TRBV4-3 and TRBJ2-2; 7 bases are a match to TRBD1. As DNA, the CDR3 is TGCGCCAGCAGCCTTGACAGGGCGTTTATGACCGGGGAGCTGTTTTTT. It is translated as CASSLDRAFMTGELFF.